The 8 T cell receptor beta chains below come from one sample, sequenced in a study of blood T cells in healthy people across ages (dated by TCRdb to between 2014 and 2017). Library method: 5' RACE. Sequencing was performed on an Illumina HiSeq 2500. The second PCR ran for about 6 to 12 cycles and used a J-beta primer mix along with a sample-barcoded 5' primer. TCRdb itself trimmed the public reads at Q25 with fastp, ran MiXCR and retained productive beta chains. Rows merge per CDR3 protein into single entries with the most common DNA and genes. For this sample there are roughly 800,000 distinct CDR3 sequences; roughly 60% appear just once. Clones ranked in the top ten supply roughly 22% of the sample. Sequencing was performed on blood. The receptors originated from a man younger than 40 in good health.

The V and J genes are TRBV6-2 or TRBV6-3 and TRBJ2-5, with 9 nucleotides matching TRBD2. CDR1 is MNHEY and CDR2 is SVGEGT in the germline V gene. V shed 5 bases, J shed 4 bases, and the junction held 2 bases outside the gene matches. The CDR3 length is 13 residues. CDR3 nucleotide sequence: TGTGCCAGCAGTGCGACTAGCGGAGAGACCCAGTACTTC. It translates to CASSATSGETQYF.

The rearrangement joins TRBV29-1 to TRBJ2-4; D is unclear. The CDR3 extends over 15 amino acids. CDR1 and CDR2 from the germline V gene are SQVTM and ANQGSEA. V shed 6 bases and J shed 6 bases, with 21 bases lying between them. This CDR3 reads CSVRAARTLGNIQYF. The CDR3 DNA reads TGCAGCGTCCGCGCCGCTAGGACCTTAGGAAACATTCAGTACTTC.

This clonotype was found a few times. This chain uses TRBV29-1 with TRBJ2-1; D ambiguous. The J call may be mistaken, given a closer DNA end match to TRBJ2-7. CDR3 length: 14 amino acids. CDR1 SQVTM and CDR2 ANQGSEA come from the germline V gene. In DNA, the CDR3 is TGCAGCGTGCCTCCTTTGGGGATTGACAATGAGCAGTACTTC. Translation: CSVPPLGIDNEQYF.

This chain connects TRBV20-1 to TRBJ2-4; TRBD1 might be the D (7 bases). The J call may be in error: the DNA end matches TRBJ2-7 better. Germline CDR1 DFQATT, CDR2 SNEGSKA (reference sequence). The CDR3 totals 17 residues. CDR3 coding DNA: TGCAGTGCTAGAGATCAGGAGGGGGCGGCCGCCCGCTACGAGCAGTACTTC. Its translation is CSARDQEGAAARYEQYF.

This sequence joins TRBV20-1 and TRBJ2-5, with D maybe TRBD1 (5 bases). The assigned J gene may be wrong: the sequence end matches TRBJ2-7 better. This CDR3 region has 14 residues. CDR1 DFQATT and CDR2 SNEGSKA come from the germline V gene (reference sequence). CDR3 bases: TGCAGTGCTATGGGTCCGGACATACCCTACGAGCAGTACTTC. Residues: CSAMGPDIPYEQYF.

This clonotype was counted ten times or more. The chain recombines TRBV29-1 with TRBJ2-3; D gene ambiguous. Per the germline V gene, CDR1 is SQVTM and CDR2 is ANQGSEA. V was cut by 7 bases and J by 4 bases, with 15 bases left in between. The length of the CDR3 is 13 residues. The CDR3 loop reads CSALGMGADTQYF. CDR3 nucleotide sequence: TGCAGCGCTCTGGGTATGGGCGCAGATACGCAGTATTTT.

This clonotype was found once. The J gene is TRBJ1-6, the V gene TRBV12-3 or TRBV12-4; no definite D call. The CDR3 extends over 14 amino acids. V was clipped by 1 base and J by 9 bases, with 10 bases between them. CDR3 DNA: TGTGCCAGCAGTTTAGAGGGCCCAGTTTCACCCCTCCACTTT. Its protein product is CASSLEGPVSPLHF.

This chain links TRBV12-3 or TRBV12-4 with TRBJ2-5; D may match TRBD1 or TRBD2 (5 bases each). The CDR3 totals 15 residues. Trimming stripped 6 bases from V and 0 bases from J, with 14 bases between. The CDR3 reads CASRENEGNQETQYF. Written as DNA, the CDR3 is TGTGCCAGCAGGGAAAACGAGGGGAACCAAGAGACCCAGTACTTC.